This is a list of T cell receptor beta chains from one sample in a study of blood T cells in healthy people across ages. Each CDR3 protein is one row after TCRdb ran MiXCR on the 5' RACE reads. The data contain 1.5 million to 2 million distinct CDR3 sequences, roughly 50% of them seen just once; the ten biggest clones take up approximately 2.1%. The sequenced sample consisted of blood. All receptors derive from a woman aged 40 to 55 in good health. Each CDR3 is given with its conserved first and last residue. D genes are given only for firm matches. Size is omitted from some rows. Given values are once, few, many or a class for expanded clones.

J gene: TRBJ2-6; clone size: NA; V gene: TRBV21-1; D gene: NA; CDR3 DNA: TGTGCCAGCAGCAAAGCGCAGACAGGAGCTGGGAGGACTGGGGCCAACGTCCTGACTTTC; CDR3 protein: CASSKAQTGAGRTGANVLTF
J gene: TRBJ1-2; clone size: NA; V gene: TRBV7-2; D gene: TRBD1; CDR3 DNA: TGTGCCAGCAGCTTATCACAGGGGTCCGAGTATGGCTACACCTTC; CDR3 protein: CASSLSQGSEYGYTF
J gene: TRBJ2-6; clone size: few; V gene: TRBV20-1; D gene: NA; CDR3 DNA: TGCAGTGCTAGAGATGCCAGCCCCCTCTCTGGGGCCAACGTCCTGACTTTC; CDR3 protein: CSARDASPLSGANVLTF
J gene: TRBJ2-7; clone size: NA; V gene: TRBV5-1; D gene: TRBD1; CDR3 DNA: TGCGCCAGCAGCCGGGACAGTCAAACCTACGAGCAGTACTTC; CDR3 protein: CASSRDSQTYEQYF
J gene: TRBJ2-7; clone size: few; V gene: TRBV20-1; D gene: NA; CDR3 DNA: TGCAGTGCTCCGGCCTCAGCAGGGGAGCAGTACTTC; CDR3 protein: CSAPASAGEQYF
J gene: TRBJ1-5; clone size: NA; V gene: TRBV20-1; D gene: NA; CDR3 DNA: TGCAGTGCTAGAAGTCGTCAGGGGCATCAGCCCCAGCATTTT; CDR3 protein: CSARSRQGHQPQHF
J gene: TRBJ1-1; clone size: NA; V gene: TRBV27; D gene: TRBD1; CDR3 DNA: TGTGCCAGCAGTATATATGGGACAGGGGGCGGCACTGAAGCTTTCTTT; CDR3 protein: CASSIYGTGGGTEAFF
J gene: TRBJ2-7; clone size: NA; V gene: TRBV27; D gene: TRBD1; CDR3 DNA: TGTGCCAGCAGTTTAGGGACAGGGAAGGGCTACGAGCAGTACTTC; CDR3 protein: CASSLGTGKGYEQYF
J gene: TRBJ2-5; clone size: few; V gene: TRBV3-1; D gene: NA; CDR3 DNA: TGTGCCAGCAGCCAAGATCAGGAGGGATCGTCTCGGACCCAGTACTTC; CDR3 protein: CASSQDQEGSSRTQYF
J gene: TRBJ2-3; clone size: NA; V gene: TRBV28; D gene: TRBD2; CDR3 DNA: TGTGCCAGCGGAGAGCGGGGGGGCCCAGATACGCAGTATTTT; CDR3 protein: CASGERGGPDTQYF
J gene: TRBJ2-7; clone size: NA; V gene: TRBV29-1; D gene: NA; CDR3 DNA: TGCAGCGTTGAAGATGTTTCCTACGAGCAGTACTTC; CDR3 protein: CSVEDVSYEQYF
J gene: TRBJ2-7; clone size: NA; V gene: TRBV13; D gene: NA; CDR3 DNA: TGTGCCAGCAGCGCCGGACAGTCTTACCCAGAGCAGTACTTC; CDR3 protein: CASSAGQSYPEQYF
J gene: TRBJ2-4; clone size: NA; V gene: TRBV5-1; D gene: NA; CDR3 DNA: TGCGCCAGCAGGGGGGCGGACTCCACCGGCATTCAGTACTTC; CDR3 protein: CASRGADSTGIQYF
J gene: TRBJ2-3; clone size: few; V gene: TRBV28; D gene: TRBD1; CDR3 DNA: TGTGCCAGCAGCGCATCCGGGACAGGCCCAAATACGCAGTATTTT; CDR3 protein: CASSASGTGPNTQYF
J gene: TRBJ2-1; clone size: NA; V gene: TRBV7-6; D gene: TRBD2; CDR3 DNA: TGTGCCAGCAGCACCCCGACTAGCGGGGGCAGATTTTACAATGAGCAGTTCTTC; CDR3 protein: CASSTPTSGGRFYNEQFF
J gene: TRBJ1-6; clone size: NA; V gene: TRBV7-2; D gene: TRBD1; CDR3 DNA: TGTGCCAGCAGCTTAGGCCCAGGGGGAGATTCACCCCTCCACTTT; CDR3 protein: CASSLGPGGDSPLHF
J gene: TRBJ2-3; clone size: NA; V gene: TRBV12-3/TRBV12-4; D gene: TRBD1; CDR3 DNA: TGTGCCAGCAAACCGGGACAGTCTATAGCAGATACGCAGTATTTT; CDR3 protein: CASKPGQSIADTQYF
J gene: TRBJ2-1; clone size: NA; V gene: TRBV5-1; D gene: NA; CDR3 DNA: TGCGCCAGCAGCTTGAGGTTTGCAACCGGACCGACGAAGTCCTACAATGAGCAGTTCTTC; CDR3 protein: CASSLRFATGPTKSYNEQFF
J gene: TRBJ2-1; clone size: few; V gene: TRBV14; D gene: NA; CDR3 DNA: TGTGCCAGCAGCCAAGATGCCCCGGTGGACCTACACAATGAGCAGTTCTTC; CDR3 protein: CASSQDAPVDLHNEQFF
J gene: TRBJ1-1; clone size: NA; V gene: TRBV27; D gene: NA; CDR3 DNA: TGTGCCAGCAGTTTAGTTTTAGCGACAGTGAACACTGAAGCTTTCTTT; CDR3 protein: CASSLVLATVNTEAFF
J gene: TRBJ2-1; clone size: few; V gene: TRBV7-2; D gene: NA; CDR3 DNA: TGTGCCAGCAGCCCCCGAGGGTGGGGTCACAATGAGCAGTTCTTC; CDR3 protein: CASSPRGWGHNEQFF
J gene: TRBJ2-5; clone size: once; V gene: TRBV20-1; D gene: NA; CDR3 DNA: TGCAGTGCTGTACAGGGTTCGGATGGGACCCAGTACTTC; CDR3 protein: CSAVQGSDGTQYF
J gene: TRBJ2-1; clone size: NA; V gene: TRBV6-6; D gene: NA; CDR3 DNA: TGTGCCAGCAGTTTCACCAGGGGTGAGCAGTTCTTC; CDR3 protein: CASSFTRGEQFF
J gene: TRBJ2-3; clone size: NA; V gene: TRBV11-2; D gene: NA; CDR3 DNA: TGTGCCAGCAGCCCCCGTGTGGATAGAGATACGCAGTATTTT; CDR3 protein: CASSPRVDRDTQYF
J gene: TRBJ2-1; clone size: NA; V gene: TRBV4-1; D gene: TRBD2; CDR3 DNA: TGCGCCAGCAGCCAAGCGACAACCGGGACTAGGTACAATGAGCAGTTCTTC; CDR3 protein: CASSQATTGTRYNEQFF
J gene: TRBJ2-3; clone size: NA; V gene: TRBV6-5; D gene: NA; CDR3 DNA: TGTGCCAGCAGTTACGAGTTTGACAGTCGGACTACGCAGTATTTT; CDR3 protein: CASSYEFDSRTTQYF
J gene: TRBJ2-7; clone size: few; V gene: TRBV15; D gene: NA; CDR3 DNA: TGTGCCACCAGCGACCCATTCCGGGACACCCGACCCTACGAGCAGTACTTC; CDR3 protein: CATSDPFRDTRPYEQYF
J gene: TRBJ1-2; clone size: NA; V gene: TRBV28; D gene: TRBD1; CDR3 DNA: TGTGCCAGCAGCGTCGAACAGGGGTCCTATGGCTACACCTTC; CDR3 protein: CASSVEQGSYGYTF
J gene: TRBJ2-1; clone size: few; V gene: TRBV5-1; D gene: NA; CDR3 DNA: TGCGCCAGCAGCGCCACGTCTTGGGGGAATGAGCAGTTCTTC; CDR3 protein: CASSATSWGNEQFF
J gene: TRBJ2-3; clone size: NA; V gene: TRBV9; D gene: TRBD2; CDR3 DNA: TGTGCCAGCAGCGTCCCATCAGCGGGGGGGCTGAGCACAGATACGCAGTATTTT; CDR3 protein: CASSVPSAGGLSTDTQYF
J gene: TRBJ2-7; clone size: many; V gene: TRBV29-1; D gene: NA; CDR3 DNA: TGCAGCGTTGAAGGGGCGGGCCACTACGAGCAGTACTTC; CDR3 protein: CSVEGAGHYEQYF
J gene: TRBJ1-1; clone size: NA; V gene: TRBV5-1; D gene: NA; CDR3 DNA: TGCGCCAGCAGCTTATTGGCAGCAGACTCTGAAGCTTTCTTT; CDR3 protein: CASSLLAADSEAFF
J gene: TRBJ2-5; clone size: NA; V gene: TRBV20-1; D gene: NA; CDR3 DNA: TGCAGTGCTAGAGATCTTGGGGGGCCGTGGGTACCAGAGACCCAGTACTTC; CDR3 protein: CSARDLGGPWVPETQYF
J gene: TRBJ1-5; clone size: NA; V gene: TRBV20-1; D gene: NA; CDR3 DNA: TGCAGTGCTAGATCCGGCCCGATCAGTCGGCCCCAGCATTTT; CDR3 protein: CSARSGPISRPQHF
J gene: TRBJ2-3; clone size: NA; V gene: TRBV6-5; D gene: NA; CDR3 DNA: TGTGCCAGCAGTTACGAGCGGTACACAGATACGCAGTATTTT; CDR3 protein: CASSYERYTDTQYF
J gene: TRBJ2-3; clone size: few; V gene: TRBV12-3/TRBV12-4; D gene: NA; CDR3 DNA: TGTGCCAGCAGCCCCCCCGGACGAGATACGCAGTATTTT; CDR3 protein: CASSPPGRDTQYF